Shown below are 9 T cell receptor beta chains from a single sample sequenced in a study of neurological immune-mediated disorders. TCRdb re-derived calls from the 5' RACE reads in MiXCR, one entry per CDR3 protein. The table records under 90,000 distinct CDR3 sequences, under 4.5% of them present only once. Material: PBMCs. The receptors were gathered from a woman in her forties or fifties with multiple sclerosis.

In this sample, this clonotype turned up many times. The rearrangement links TRBV7-6 to TRBJ2-6; 7 bases map to TRBD1. The V and J ends lost 3 bases and 4 bases, in that order; junction bases with no gene match: 12. The CDR3 totals 18 residues. CDR1 SGHVS and CDR2 FNYEAQ come from the germline V gene. The CDR3, as DNA: TGTGCCAGCAGCTTGCTATACAGGGGCCCGTCGGGGGCCAACGTCCTGACTTTC. Its translation is CASSLLYRGPSGANVLTF.

This clonotype has a count of ten or more. The chain recombines TRBV5-1 with TRBJ1-2; 7 bases align to TRBD1. CDR1 is SGHRS and CDR2 is YFSETQ in the germline V gene. The CDR3 runs to 15 residues. J lost 4 bases, V lost 4 bases, and 10 bases had no gene match. Here the CDR3 reads CASSLGQAPLYGYTF. CDR3 coding DNA: TGCGCCAGCAGCCTTGGACAGGCGCCGCTCTATGGCTACACCTTC.

This clonotype was recorded at least ten times. This sequence joins TRBV5-5 and TRBJ1-4; D unresolved. This CDR3 has 13 residues. Germline V gene sequence: CDR1 SGHKS, CDR2 YYEKEE (reference sequence). Between the trimmed V and J ends, which lost 0 bases and 7 bases, there was a span of 7 bases. CDR3 DNA: TGTGCCAGCAGCTTGGCCACTTTTGAAAAACTGTTTTTT. The encoded protein is CASSLATFEKLFF. The whole variable domain, filled in from reference TRBV5-5 and TRBJ1-4, reads DAGVTQSPTHLIKTRGQQVTLRCSPISGHKSVSWYQQVLGQGPQFIFQYYEKEERGRGNFPDRFSARQFPNYSSELNVNALLLGDSALYLCASSLATFEKLFFGSGTQLSVL.

This clonotype was detected many times. The V and J genes are TRBV20-1 and TRBJ2-2; 10 nucleotides align to TRBD2. Germline V gives CDR1 DFQATT, CDR2 SNEGSKA (reference sequence). V lost 5 bases, J lost 7 bases, and 16 bases stayed unmatched. CDR3 length: 17 amino acids. CDR3 protein: CSASPKRGGLSNGELFF. DNA of the CDR3: TGCAGTGCTTCTCCCAAGCGGGGGGGCCTGAGTAACGGGGAGCTGTTTTTT.

This clonotype occurred many times. This rearrangement joins TRBV7-2 to TRBJ1-3; D gene uncertain. The CDR3 is 14 amino acids. V lost 7 bases and J 0 bases, leaving 10 bases between the germline ends. Looked up from germline, CDR1 is SGHTA and CDR2 is FQGNSA. CDR3 residues: CASKVDFSGNTIYF. The CDR3 nucleotides are TGTGCCAGCAAAGTGGACTTCTCTGGAAACACCATATATTTT.

This clonotype showed up many times. The chain uses TRBV3-1 and TRBJ1-5, with D perhaps TRBD1 (6 bases). Germline V gives CDR1 LGHDT, CDR2 YNNKEL (reference sequence). Trimming stripped 3 bases from V and 9 bases from J, with 12 bases between. This CDR3 spans 13 amino acids. The CDR3 loop reads CASSQGAAGPQHF. The CDR3 region has the DNA TGTGCCAGCAGCCAGGGGGCCGCGGGGCCCCAGCATTTT.

This clonotype was picked up many times. The chain uses TRBV20-1 and TRBJ2-5, with TRBD2 as a possible D gene (6 bases). Looked up from germline, CDR1 is DFQATT and CDR2 is SNEGSKA (reference sequence). V lost 3 bases and J lost 1, with 21 bases in between. This CDR3 is 17 amino acids long. This chain's CDR3 is CSASPISTRVFQETQYF. In DNA, the CDR3 is TGCAGTGCTAGCCCTATTTCGACTAGAGTCTTCCAAGAGACCCAGTACTTC.

This clonotype was counted many times. The CDR3: CASSKGQGKNTEAFF. CDR3 nucleotides: TGTGCCAGCAGCAAAGGACAGGGTAAGAACACTGAAGCTTTCTTT. This chain joins TRBV5-5 and TRBJ1-1, with 8 bases aligning to TRBD1. The germline V gene has CDR1 SGHKS and CDR2 YYEKEE (reference sequence). After removal of 4 bases from V and 1 base from J, the junction contained 6 bases not matched to a gene. The length of the CDR3 is 15 residues.

This clonotype was seen at least ten times. The chain has TRBV6-2 or TRBV6-3 and TRBJ2-3; 12 positions match TRBD2. The CDR3 spans 17 residues. V was pared by 8 bases and J by 3 bases, with 12 bases of the junction left unmatched. Looked up from germline, CDR1 is MNHEY and CDR2 is SVGEGT. For the CDR3, the DNA is TGTGCCAGCCTTTGGCCCACTAGCGGGGGGCGGACAGATACGCAGTATTTT. Its translation is CASLWPTSGGRTDTQYF.